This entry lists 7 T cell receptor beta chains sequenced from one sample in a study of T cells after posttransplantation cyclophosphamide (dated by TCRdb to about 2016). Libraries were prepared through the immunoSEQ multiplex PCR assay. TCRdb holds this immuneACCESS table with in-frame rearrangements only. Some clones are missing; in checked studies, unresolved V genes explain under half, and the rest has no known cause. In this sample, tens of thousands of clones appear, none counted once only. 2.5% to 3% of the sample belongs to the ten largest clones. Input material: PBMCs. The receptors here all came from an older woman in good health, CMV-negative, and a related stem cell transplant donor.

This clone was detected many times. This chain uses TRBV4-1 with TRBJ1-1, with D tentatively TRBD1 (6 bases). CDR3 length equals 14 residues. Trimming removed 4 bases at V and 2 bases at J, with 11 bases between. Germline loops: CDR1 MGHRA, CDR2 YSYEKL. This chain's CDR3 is CASSRRGINTEAFF. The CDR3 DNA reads TGCGCCAGCAGCCGCAGGGGTATAAACACTGAAGCTTTCTTT.

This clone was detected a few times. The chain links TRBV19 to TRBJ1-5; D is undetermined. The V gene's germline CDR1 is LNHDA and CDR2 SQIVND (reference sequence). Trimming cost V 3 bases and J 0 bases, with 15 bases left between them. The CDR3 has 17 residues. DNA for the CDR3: TGTGCCAGTAGTATCTCCCTGGCGGGATATAGCAATCAGCCCCAGCATTTT. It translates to CASSISLAGYSNQPQHF.

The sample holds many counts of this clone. The CDR3 is CASRMTETTGELFF. CDR3 sequence (DNA): TGTGCCAGCCGGATGACAGAAACCACCGGGGAGCTGTTTTTT. The chain employs TRBV7-2 and TRBJ2-2, with TRBD1 as a possible D gene (5 bases). Trimming shortened V by 8 bases and J by 4 bases, and 14 bases separated the two germline ends. CDR1 and CDR2 (germline): SGHTA, FQGNSA. The CDR3 runs to 14 residues.

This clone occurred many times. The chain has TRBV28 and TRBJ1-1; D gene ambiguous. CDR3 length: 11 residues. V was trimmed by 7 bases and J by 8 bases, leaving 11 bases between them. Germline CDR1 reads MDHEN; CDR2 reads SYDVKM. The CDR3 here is CASNPGSEAFF. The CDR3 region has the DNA TGTGCCAGCAACCCGGGGTCCGAAGCTTTCTTT.

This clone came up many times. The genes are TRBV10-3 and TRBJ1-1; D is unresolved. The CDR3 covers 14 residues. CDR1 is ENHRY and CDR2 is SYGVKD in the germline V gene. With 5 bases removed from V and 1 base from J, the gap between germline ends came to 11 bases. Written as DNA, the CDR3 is TGTGCCATCAGTACCCTTGGCACGAACACTGAAGCTTTCTTT. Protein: CAISTLGTNTEAFF.

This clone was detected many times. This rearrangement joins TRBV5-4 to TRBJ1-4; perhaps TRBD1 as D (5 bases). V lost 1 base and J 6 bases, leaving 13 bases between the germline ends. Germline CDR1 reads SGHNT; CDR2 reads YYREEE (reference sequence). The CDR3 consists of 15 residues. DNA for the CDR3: TGTGCCAGCAGCTTGCGCTCCGAGGGGCATGAAAAACTGTTTTTT. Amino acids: CASSLRSEGHEKLFF.

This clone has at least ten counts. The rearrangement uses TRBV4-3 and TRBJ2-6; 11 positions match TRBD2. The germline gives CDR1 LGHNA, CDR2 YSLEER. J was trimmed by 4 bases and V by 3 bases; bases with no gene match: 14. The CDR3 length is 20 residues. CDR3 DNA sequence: TGCGCCAGCAGCCACGGACTAGCGGGCCCTATACCCTTCGGGGCCAACGTCCTGACTTTC. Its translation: CASSHGLAGPIPFGANVLTF.